Listed below are T cell receptor beta chains from one sample, sequenced in a study of OX40 agonist ivuxolimab in advanced cancers. Libraries were prepared by immunoSEQ multiplex PCR; TCRdb keeps only in-frame clonotypes and omits some of them. The table lists 75,000 to 100,000 clones, about 86% of them singletons. Source: CD4+ or CD8+ T cells sorted from blood, taken in a trial of the OX40 agonist ivuxolimab. Source of these receptors: an adult with an advanced solid tumor such as melanoma, head and neck, liver or kidney cancer. CDR3s include the opening cysteine and the closing phenylalanine or tryptophan. Each record gives: CDR3 length, J gene, clone size, D gene, V gene, CDR3 protein. D genes are given only for firm matches. Some rows have no size entry. The others give once, few or many, or a class for an expanded clone.

CDR3 length: 15
J gene: TRBJ1-1
clone size: .
D gene: TRBD1
V gene: TRBV5-1
CDR3 protein: CASSFSGTGNTEAFF

CDR3 length: 14
J gene: TRBJ2-5
clone size: .
D gene: .
V gene: TRBV27
CDR3 protein: CASSFDPDFRTQYF

CDR3 length: 17
J gene: TRBJ1-3
clone size: .
D gene: TRBD1
V gene: TRBV11-2
CDR3 protein: CASSLSGGTGSGNTIYF

CDR3 length: 12
J gene: TRBJ1-2
clone size: .
D gene: .
V gene: TRBV7-6
CDR3 protein: CASTIQGYGYTF

CDR3 length: 10
J gene: TRBJ1-4
clone size: .
D gene: .
V gene: TRBV28
CDR3 protein: CASSSEKLFF

CDR3 length: 15
J gene: TRBJ2-3
clone size: .
D gene: TRBD2
V gene: TRBV30
CDR3 protein: CAWSRGTSPPGAQYF

CDR3 length: 13
J gene: TRBJ1-2
clone size: .
D gene: .
V gene: TRBV14
CDR3 protein: CASSREQDYGYTF

CDR3 length: 13
J gene: TRBJ1-1
clone size: .
D gene: .
V gene: TRBV5-1
CDR3 protein: CASSLFQNTEAFF

CDR3 length: 16
J gene: TRBJ2-7
clone size: .
D gene: .
V gene: TRBV9
CDR3 protein: CASSPQDSPGPYEQYF

CDR3 length: 15
J gene: TRBJ2-3
clone size: .
D gene: .
V gene: TRBV28
CDR3 protein: CASSLPGPLIDTQYF

CDR3 length: 12
J gene: TRBJ2-3
clone size: .
D gene: .
V gene: TRBV6-5
CDR3 protein: CASSFVTDTQYF

CDR3 length: 12
J gene: TRBJ1-1
clone size: .
D gene: .
V gene: TRBV2
CDR3 protein: CASRRQRNEAFF

CDR3 length: 13
J gene: TRBJ2-3
clone size: .
D gene: .
V gene: TRBV5-6
CDR3 protein: CASSREPPDTQYF

CDR3 length: 14
J gene: TRBJ2-7
clone size: .
D gene: .
V gene: TRBV12-5
CDR3 protein: CASGSQGTSYEQYF

CDR3 length: 13
J gene: TRBJ2-2
clone size: .
D gene: .
V gene: TRBV11-3
CDR3 protein: CASSGDATGELFF

CDR3 length: 13
J gene: TRBJ2-2
clone size: .
D gene: .
V gene: TRBV11-3
CDR3 protein: CASSSSLLGELFF

CDR3 length: 14
J gene: TRBJ1-1
clone size: .
D gene: .
V gene: TRBV4-2
CDR3 protein: CASSHPGNRPEAFF

CDR3 length: 13
J gene: TRBJ2-3
clone size: .
D gene: .
V gene: TRBV7-2
CDR3 protein: CASSTTSTDTQYF

CDR3 length: 13
J gene: TRBJ2-1
clone size: once
D gene: .
V gene: TRBV7-8
CDR3 protein: CASSLRRVNEQFF

CDR3 length: 13
J gene: TRBJ2-7
clone size: .
D gene: TRBD2
V gene: TRBV7-6
CDR3 protein: CASSSITGGEQYF

CDR3 length: 11
J gene: TRBJ2-1
clone size: .
D gene: .
V gene: TRBV7-8
CDR3 protein: CASSLGFEQFF

CDR3 length: 14
J gene: TRBJ1-5
clone size: .
D gene: TRBD1
V gene: TRBV7-9
CDR3 protein: CASSPTGQGQAQHF

CDR3 length: 15
J gene: TRBJ1-1
clone size: once
D gene: .
V gene: TRBV5-1
CDR3 protein: CASKVEGRTNTEAFF

CDR3 length: 13
J gene: TRBJ1-1
clone size: .
D gene: .
V gene: TRBV5-8
CDR3 protein: CASSLTMNTEAFF

CDR3 length: 14
J gene: TRBJ1-5
clone size: .
D gene: .
V gene: TRBV11-2
CDR3 protein: CASSLSPTHQPQHF

CDR3 length: 14
J gene: TRBJ1-2
clone size: .
D gene: .
V gene: TRBV9
CDR3 protein: CASSVAEMGNGYTF

CDR3 length: 13
J gene: TRBJ1-5
clone size: .
D gene: TRBD1
V gene: TRBV6-5
CDR3 protein: CASSYDRVQPQHF

CDR3 length: 14
J gene: TRBJ1-2
clone size: .
D gene: .
V gene: TRBV27
CDR3 protein: CASSSLVRNYGYTF

CDR3 length: 15
J gene: TRBJ2-1
clone size: once
D gene: TRBD2
V gene: TRBV6-5
CDR3 protein: CASSKGLDPYNEQFF

CDR3 length: 12
J gene: TRBJ1-1
clone size: .
D gene: TRBD1
V gene: TRBV28
CDR3 protein: CASSLMTGEAFF

CDR3 length: 15
J gene: TRBJ2-5
clone size: .
D gene: TRBD2
V gene: TRBV18
CDR3 protein: CASSPTSGNGETQYF

CDR3 length: 15
J gene: TRBJ2-1
clone size: .
D gene: TRBD1
V gene: TRBV11-3
CDR3 protein: CASSLRDRGRDEQFF